This T cell receptor beta chain was sequenced during a study of T cell responses to AZD1222 COVID-19 vaccine. Study-wide results and caveats: Donors were chiefly white British, with a greater number of females, and clonal diversity was perhaps underestimated. Seropositive status at baseline applied to only five or six AZD1222 recipients.

As concerns this clone: The antigen is unknown.

Data came from immunoSEQ multiplex PCR; TCRdb stores just in-frame clones and leaves some out. The data hold approximately 80,000 clones, with 75% to 90% observed a single time. Second-dose groups at about 4 or about 12 weeks were pooled. The TCR originated in an adult who received the AZD1222 COVID-19 vaccine. This sample comprised peripheral blood, obtained 28 days after the second AZD1222 dose.

The CDR3 spells CASSRTYQETQYF. The CDR3 nucleotides are TGTGCCAGCAGTCGGACTTATCAAGAGACCCAGTACTTC. This sequence joins TRBV28 and TRBJ2-5, with D tentatively TRBD2 (5 bases). This CDR3 has 13 amino acids. V was cut by 5 bases and J by 2 bases, with 9 bases left in between. Germline V gene sequence: CDR1 MDHEN, CDR2 SYDVKM.